This T cell receptor (beta chain) was sequenced during a study of blood T cell repertoires in COVID-19. On the study more broadly: Whether acute or convalescent, the COVID-19 samples came from the United States, Italy and Spain. Sample material is recorded as cDNA or gDNA derived from T cells, B-cell-depleted T cells, or PBMCs.

Germline V gene sequence: CDR1 SGHRS, CDR2 YFSETQ. The CDR3 sequence is 13 residues long. Trimming cost V 7 bases and J 3 bases, with 13 bases left between them. Authors' methods: Amplified reference gene primers provided the basis for estimating nucleated cell counts. Data came from immunoSEQ multiplex PCR; TCRdb stores just in-frame clones and leaves some out. For V, J and clone size, that table is used; D and trimming come from the DNA. The table has around 20,000 clones, 70% to 90% seen once; the top ten hold around 10%. The chain combines TRBV5-1 with TRBJ1-2, with a possible D match to TRBD1 (5 bases). The sequenced sample consisted of peripheral blood. This TCR was recovered from a human donor in a cohort sampled during active COVID-19. The donor label of this sample is uncertain. As DNA, the CDR3 is TGCGCCAGCGGTGGGGGGATCGACTATGGCTACACCTTC. Its translation is CASGGGIDYGYTF.